Listed below are T cell receptor beta chains from one sample, sequenced in a study of blood T cell repertoires in COVID-19. Produced via immunoSEQ multiplex PCR; TCRdb's table is partial and in-frame only. The sample lists over 150,000 clones; around 87% were seen once. The sequenced sample consisted of peripheral blood. The receptor set was obtained from a man aged 55 to 70 with COVID-19, enrolled during active disease. The CDR3 runs from the conserved cysteine through the conserved F or W. A D gene is named only where the DNA matches it firmly. Size values are once, few and many counts, or a class for expanded clones, and some rows have none.

v_gene	d_gene	abundance	j_gene	CDR3aa	CDR3nt
TRBV18	.	.	TRBJ1-1	CASSLGEANTEAFF	TGTGCCAGCTCTCTCGGGGAGGCGAACACTGAAGCTTTCTTT
TRBV29-1	.	.	TRBJ2-1	CSVEGRGAYNEQFF	TGCAGCGTTGAGGGCAGGGGGGCTTACAATGAGCAGTTCTTC
TRBV29-1	TRBD1	.	TRBJ1-1	CSVELTDWTGSRRSGTEAFF	TGCAGCGTTGAGTTGACCGACTGGACAGGGAGTAGGCGTAGTGGCACTGAAGCTTTCTTT
TRBV12-3/TRBV12-4	TRBD2	.	TRBJ2-1	CASSSGGAREQFF	TGTGCCAGCAGTAGCGGGGGGGCGAGGGAGCAGTTCTTC
TRBV27	.	.	TRBJ1-2	CASGGVGGYTF	TGTGCCAGCGGGGGGGTCGGTGGCTACACCTTC
TRBV27	TRBD1	.	TRBJ2-1	CASRRAGTGIYNEQFF	TGTGCCAGCAGACGCGCCGGGACAGGGATCTACAATGAGCAGTTCTTC
TRBV6-5	TRBD2	.	TRBJ2-1	CASSSGTSGRREQFF	TGTGCCAGCAGTTCTGGGACTAGCGGGAGGCGTGAGCAGTTCTTC
TRBV28	TRBD1	.	TRBJ1-2	CASKEAGTGGYDGYTF	TGTGCCAGCAAAGAGGCCGGGACAGGGGGCTACGATGGCTACACCTTC
TRBV9	TRBD2	.	TRBJ2-2	CASSADGRLNTGELFF	TGTGCCAGCAGCGCAGACGGGAGGCTAAACACCGGGGAGCTGTTTTTT
TRBV18	TRBD1	.	TRBJ1-3	CASSHGTGSSGNTIYF	TGTGCCAGCTCCCATGGGACAGGGTCCTCTGGAAACACCATATATTTT
TRBV7-7	.	.	TRBJ2-2	CASSLASVGVAGELFF	TGTGCTAGCAGCTTAGCCTCGGTAGGGGTCGCCGGGGAGCTGTTTTTT
TRBV18	.	.	TRBJ1-5	CASSPSPNQPQHF	TGTGCCAGCTCACCGAGTCCAAATCAGCCCCAGCATTTT
TRBV12-3/TRBV12-4	.	.	TRBJ1-3	CAIRLSPGNTIYF	TGTGCCATCCGCCTGAGCCCTGGAAACACCATATATTTT
TRBV5-4	TRBD1	.	TRBJ2-5	CASSLSRGGTGGQETQYF	TGTGCCAGCAGCTTGAGTAGGGGTGGGACAGGGGGGCAAGAGACCCAGTACTTC
TRBV30	.	.	TRBJ1-3	CAWSTAKFSSGNTIYF	TGTGCCTGGAGTACTGCGAAATTTAGCTCTGGAAACACCATATATTTT
TRBV3-1/TRBV3-2	TRBD1	.	TRBJ1-5	CASSQSDRSQPQHF	TGTGCCAGCAGCCAGTCGGACAGGTCTCAGCCCCAGCATTTT
TRBV5-7	TRBD1	.	TRBJ1-5	CASSGTRDRGSQPQHF	TGTGCCAGCAGCGGCACCCGGGACAGGGGGAGTCAGCCCCAGCATTTT
TRBV9	TRBD1	.	TRBJ1-5	CASSLGTGNQPQHF	TGTGCCAGCAGCTTGGGGACAGGGAATCAGCCCCAGCATTTT
TRBV5-1	TRBD2	.	TRBJ2-1	CASSTQTSSNEQFF	TGCGCCAGCAGCACCCAGACTAGCAGCAATGAGCAGTTCTTC
TRBV7-9	.	once	TRBJ1-6	CASSLGGLSSPLHF	TGTGCCAGCAGCTTAGGCGGGTTGAGTTCACCCCTCCACTTT
TRBV6-2/TRBV6-3	.	.	TRBJ2-6	CASSRTSGANVLTF	TGTGCCAGCAGTAGGACATCGGGGGCCAACGTCCTGACTTTC
TRBV18	TRBD1	.	TRBJ1-1	CASSPKAGTGISFGTEAFF	TGTGCCAGCTCCCCAAAAGCCGGGACAGGCATATCTTTCGGCACTGAAGCTTTCTTT
TRBV6-5	TRBD1	.	TRBJ1-4	CASKYRGGEKLFF	TGTGCCAGCAAATACAGGGGGGGAGAAAAACTGTTTTTT
TRBV4-1	TRBD1	.	TRBJ1-6	CASSRQGEDNSPLHF	TGCGCCAGCAGCCGGCAGGGGGAGGATAATTCACCCCTCCACTTT
TRBV12-3/TRBV12-4	TRBD2	.	TRBJ2-7	CASSLRGGYEQYF	TGTGCCAGCAGTTTGCGGGGGGGCTACGAGCAGTACTTC
TRBV11-2	.	.	TRBJ1-3	CASSLRQNPSGNTIYF	TGTGCCAGCAGCTTACGACAGAACCCCTCTGGAAACACCATATATTTT